This T cell receptor beta chain came from a study of early T cells in non-severe SARS-CoV-2 infection. Attachment of unique molecular identifiers was made to individual cDNA molecules. One entry per CDR3 protein, called by TCRdb with MiXCR from the 5' RACE reads. The sample has 60,000 or so distinct CDR3 sequences, around 10% seen once. The CDR3 has 14 amino acids. The V end lost 6 bases, the J end lost 3 bases, and 16 bases lay between the germline ends. Germline CDR1 SGHTS, CDR2 YDEGEE. This receptor was taken from an adult who was a healthcare worker with PCR-confirmed SARS-CoV-2 infection or an uninfected control (not recorded which). The specimen comprised whole blood, sampled at baseline. This sequence joins TRBV5-8 and TRBJ2-7, with D unresolved. The CDR3 nucleotides are TGTGCCAGCACCTCGCGTATACGGTACTACGAGCAGTACTTC. Translating gives CASTSRIRYYEQYF.